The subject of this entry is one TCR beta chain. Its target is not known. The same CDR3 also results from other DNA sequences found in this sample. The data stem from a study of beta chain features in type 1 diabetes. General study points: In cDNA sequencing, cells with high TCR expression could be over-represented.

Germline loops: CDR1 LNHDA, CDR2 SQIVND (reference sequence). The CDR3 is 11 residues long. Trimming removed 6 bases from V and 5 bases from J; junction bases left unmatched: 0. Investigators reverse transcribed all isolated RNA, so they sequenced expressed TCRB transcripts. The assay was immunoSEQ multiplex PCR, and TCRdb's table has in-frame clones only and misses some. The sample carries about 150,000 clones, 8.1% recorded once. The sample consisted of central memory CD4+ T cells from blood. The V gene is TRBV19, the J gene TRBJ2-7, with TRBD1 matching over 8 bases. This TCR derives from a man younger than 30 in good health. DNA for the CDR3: TGTGCCAGTAGGACAGGGGACGAGCAGTACTTC. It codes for CASRTGDEQYF.